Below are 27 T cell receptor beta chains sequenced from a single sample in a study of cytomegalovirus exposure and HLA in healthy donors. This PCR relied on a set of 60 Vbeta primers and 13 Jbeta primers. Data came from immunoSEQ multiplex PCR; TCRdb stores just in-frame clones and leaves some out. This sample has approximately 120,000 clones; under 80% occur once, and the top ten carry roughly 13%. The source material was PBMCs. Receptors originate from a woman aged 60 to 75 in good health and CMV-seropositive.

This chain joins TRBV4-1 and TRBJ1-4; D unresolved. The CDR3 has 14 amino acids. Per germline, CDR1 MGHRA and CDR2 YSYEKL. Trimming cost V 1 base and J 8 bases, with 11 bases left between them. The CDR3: CASSQASIREKLFF. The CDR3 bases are TGCGCCAGCAGCCAAGCTAGTATAAGGGAAAAACTGTTTTTT.

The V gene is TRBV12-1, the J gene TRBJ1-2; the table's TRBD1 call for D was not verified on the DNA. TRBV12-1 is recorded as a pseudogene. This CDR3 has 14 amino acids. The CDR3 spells CASSHEGQGGGYTF. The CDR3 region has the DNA TGTGCCAGCAGCCATGAGGGGCAGGGGGGTGGCTACACCTTC.

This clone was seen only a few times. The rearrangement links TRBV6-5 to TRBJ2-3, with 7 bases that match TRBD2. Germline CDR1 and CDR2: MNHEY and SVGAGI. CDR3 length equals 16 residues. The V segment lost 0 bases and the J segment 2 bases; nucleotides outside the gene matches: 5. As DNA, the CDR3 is TGTGCCAGCAGTTACTCGCCTAGCGGATACACAGATACGCAGTATTTT. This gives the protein CASSYSPSGYTDTQYF.

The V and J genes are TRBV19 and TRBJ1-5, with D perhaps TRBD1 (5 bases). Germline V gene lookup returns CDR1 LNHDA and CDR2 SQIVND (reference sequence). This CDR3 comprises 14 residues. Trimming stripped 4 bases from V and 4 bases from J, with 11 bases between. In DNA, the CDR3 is TGTGCCAGTAGTACTAGACAGTTTAATCAGCCCCAGCATTTT. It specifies CASSTRQFNQPQHF.

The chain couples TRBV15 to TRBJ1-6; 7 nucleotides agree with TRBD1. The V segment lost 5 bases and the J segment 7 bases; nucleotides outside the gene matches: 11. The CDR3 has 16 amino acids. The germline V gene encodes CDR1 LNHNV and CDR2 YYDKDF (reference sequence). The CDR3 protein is CATSPPGTAANSPLHF. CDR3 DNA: TGTGCCACCAGCCCCCCAGGGACAGCGGCAAATTCACCCCTCCACTTT. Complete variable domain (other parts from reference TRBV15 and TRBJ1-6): DAMVIQNPRYQVTQFGKPVTLSCSQTLNHNVMYWYQQKSSQAPKLLFHYYDKDFNNEADTPDNFQSRRPNTSFCFLDIRSPGLGDTAMYLCATSPPGTAANSPLHFGNGTRLTVT.

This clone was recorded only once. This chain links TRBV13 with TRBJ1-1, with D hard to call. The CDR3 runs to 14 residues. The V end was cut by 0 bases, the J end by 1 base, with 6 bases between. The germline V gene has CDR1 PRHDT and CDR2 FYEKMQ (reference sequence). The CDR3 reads CASSLGRQNTEAFF. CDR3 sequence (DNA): TGTGCCAGCAGCTTAGGACGACAGAACACTGAAGCTTTCTTT.

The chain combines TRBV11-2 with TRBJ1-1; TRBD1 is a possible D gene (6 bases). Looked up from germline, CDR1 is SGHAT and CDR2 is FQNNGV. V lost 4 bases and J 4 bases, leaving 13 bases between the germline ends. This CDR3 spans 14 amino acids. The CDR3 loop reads CASSSREGGTEAFF. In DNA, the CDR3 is TGTGCCAGCAGCTCCAGGGAAGGGGGCACTGAAGCTTTCTTT.

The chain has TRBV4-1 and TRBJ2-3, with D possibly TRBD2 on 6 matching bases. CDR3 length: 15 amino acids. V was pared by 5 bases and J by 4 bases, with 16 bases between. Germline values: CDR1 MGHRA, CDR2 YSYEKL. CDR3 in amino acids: CASSKYGGSADTQYF. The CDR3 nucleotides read TGCGCCAGCAGCAAGTACGGGGGTTCCGCAGATACGCAGTATTTT.

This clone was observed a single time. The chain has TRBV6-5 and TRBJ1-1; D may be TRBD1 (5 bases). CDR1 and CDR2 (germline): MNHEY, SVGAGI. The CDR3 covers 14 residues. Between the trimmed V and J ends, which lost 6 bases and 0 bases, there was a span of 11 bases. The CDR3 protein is CASRFDSLNTEAFF. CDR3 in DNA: TGTGCCAGCAGATTCGACAGCCTGAACACTGAAGCTTTCTTT.

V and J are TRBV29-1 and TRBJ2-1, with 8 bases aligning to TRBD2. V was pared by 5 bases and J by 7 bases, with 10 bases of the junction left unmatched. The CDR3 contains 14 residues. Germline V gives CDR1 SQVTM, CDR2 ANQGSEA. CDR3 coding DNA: TGCAGCGTTAGTGGCGGGGGGATGAGAAATGAGCAGTTCTTC. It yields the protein CSVSGGGMRNEQFF.

CDR3 sequence (DNA): TGTGCCAGTAGTATTGTGAGGGACAGCTCCTACAATGAGCAGTTCTTC. Translating it yields CASSIVRDSSYNEQFF. The J gene is TRBJ2-1, the V gene TRBV19, with TRBD1 matching 7 bases. Germline V gives CDR1 LNHDA, CDR2 SQIVND (reference sequence). V lost 3 bases, J lost 0 bases, and 5 bases stayed unmatched. The CDR3 length is 16 residues.

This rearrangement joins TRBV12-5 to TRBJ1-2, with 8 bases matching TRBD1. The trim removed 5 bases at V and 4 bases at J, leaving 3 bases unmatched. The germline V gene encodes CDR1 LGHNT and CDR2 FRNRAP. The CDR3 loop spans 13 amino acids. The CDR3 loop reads CASGTGQVYGYTF. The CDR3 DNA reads TGTGCTAGTGGTACGGGACAGGTCTATGGCTACACCTTC. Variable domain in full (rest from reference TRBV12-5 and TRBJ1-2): DARVTQTPRHKVTEMGQEVTMRCQPILGHNTVFWYRQTMMQGLELLAYFRNRAPLDDSGMPKDRFSAEMPDATLATLKIQPSEPRDSAVYFCASGTGQVYGYTFGSGTRLTVV.

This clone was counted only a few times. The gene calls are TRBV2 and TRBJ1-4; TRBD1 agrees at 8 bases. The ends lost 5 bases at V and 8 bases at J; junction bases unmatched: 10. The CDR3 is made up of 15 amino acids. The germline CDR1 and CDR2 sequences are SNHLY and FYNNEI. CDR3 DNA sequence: TGTGCCAGCAGTCAAAGAGGACAGGGTAGGGAAAAACTGTTTTTT. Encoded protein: CASSQRGQGREKLFF.

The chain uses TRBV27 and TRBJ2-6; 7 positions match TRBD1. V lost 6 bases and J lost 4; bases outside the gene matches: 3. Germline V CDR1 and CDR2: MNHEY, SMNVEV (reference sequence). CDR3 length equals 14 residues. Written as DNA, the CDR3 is TGTGCCAGCAGGACAGGGTCAGGGGCCAACGTCCTGACTTTC. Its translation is CASRTGSGANVLTF. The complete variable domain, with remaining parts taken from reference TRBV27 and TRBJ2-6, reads EAQVTQNPRYLITVTGKKLTVTCSQNMNHEYMSWYRQDPGLGLRQIYYSMNVEVTDKGDVPEGYKVSRKEKRNFPLILESPSPNQTSLYFCASRTGSGANVLTFGAGSRLTVL.

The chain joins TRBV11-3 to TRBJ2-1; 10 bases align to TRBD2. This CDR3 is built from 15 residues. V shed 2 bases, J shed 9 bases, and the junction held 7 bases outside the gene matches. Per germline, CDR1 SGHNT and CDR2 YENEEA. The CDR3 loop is CASSLRAGGPPEQFF. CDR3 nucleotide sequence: TGTGCCAGCAGCTTAAGAGCGGGAGGGCCTCCTGAGCAGTTCTTC.

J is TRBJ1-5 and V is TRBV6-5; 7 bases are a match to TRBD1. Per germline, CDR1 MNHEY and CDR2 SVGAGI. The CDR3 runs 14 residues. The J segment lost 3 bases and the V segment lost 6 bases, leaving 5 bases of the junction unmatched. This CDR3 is CASRAGGNNQPQHF. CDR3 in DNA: TGTGCCAGCAGGGCAGGGGGTAACAATCAGCCCCAGCATTTT.

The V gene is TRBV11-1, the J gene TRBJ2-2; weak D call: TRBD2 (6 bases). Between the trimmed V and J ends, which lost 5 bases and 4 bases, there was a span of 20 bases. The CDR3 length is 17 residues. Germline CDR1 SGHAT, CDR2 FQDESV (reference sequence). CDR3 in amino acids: CASSQTTGTLITGELFF. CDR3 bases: TGTGCCAGCAGCCAAACCACCGGGACTCTTATCACCGGGGAGCTGTTTTTT.

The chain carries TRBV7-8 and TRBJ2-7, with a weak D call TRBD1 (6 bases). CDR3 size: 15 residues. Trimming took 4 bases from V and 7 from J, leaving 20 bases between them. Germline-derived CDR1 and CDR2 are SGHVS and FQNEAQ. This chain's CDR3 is CASSSRMYRALEQYF. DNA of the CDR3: TGTGCCAGCAGCTCAAGGATGTACAGGGCCCTTGAGCAGTACTTC. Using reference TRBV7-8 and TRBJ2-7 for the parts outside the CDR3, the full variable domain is GAGVSQSPRYKVAKRGQDVALRCDPISGHVSLFWYQQALGQGPEFLTYFQNEAQLDKSGLPSDRFFAERPEGSVSTLKIQRTQQEDSAVYLCASSSRMYRALEQYFGPGTRLTVT.

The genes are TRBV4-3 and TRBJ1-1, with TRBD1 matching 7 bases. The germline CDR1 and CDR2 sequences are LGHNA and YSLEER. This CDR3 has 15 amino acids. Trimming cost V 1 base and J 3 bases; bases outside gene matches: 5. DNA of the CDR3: TGCGCCAGCAGCCAAGGTACAGGGGCCGACACTGAAGCTTTCTTT. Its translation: CASSQGTGADTEAFF.

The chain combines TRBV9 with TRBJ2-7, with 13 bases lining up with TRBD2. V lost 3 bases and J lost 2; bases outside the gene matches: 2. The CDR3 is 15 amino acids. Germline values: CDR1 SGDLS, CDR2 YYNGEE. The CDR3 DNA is TGTGCCAGCAGCGGGGGGACTAGCGGGGCCTACGAGCAGTACTTC. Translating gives CASSGGTSGAYEQYF.

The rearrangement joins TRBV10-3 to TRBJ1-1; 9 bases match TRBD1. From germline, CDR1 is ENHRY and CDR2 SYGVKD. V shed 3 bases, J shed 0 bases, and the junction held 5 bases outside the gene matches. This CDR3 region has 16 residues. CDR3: CAISDRDRALNTEAFF. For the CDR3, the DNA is TGTGCCATCAGTGATCGGGACAGGGCCTTGAACACTGAAGCTTTCTTT.

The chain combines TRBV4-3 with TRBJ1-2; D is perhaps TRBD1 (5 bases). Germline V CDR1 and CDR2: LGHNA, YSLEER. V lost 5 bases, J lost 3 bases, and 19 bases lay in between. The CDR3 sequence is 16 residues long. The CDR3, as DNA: TGCGCCAGCAGCGTCTCCGGGCCGGGGGGATACTATGGCTACACCTTC. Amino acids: CASSVSGPGGYYGYTF.

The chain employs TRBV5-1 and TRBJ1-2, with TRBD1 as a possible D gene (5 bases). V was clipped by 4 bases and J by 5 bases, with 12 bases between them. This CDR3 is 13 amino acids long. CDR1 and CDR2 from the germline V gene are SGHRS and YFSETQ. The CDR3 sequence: CASSGGTPYGYTF. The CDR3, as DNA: TGCGCCAGCAGCGGGGGGACGCCGTATGGCTACACCTTC.

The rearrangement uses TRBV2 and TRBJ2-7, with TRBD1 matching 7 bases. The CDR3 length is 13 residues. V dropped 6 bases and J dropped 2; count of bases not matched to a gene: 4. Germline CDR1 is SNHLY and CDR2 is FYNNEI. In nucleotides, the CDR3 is TGTGCCAGCAGGCAGGGGGTCGCCTACGAGCAGTACTTC. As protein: CASRQGVAYEQYF.

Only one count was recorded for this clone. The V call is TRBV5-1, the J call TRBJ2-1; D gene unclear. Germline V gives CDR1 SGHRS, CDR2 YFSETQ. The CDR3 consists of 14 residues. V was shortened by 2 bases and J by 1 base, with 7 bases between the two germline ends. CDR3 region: CASSFMSSYNEQFF. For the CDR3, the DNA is TGCGCCAGCAGCTTTATGAGTTCCTACAATGAGCAGTTCTTC. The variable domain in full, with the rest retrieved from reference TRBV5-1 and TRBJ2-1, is KAGVTQTPRYLIKTRGQQVTLSCSPISGHRSVSWYQQTPGQGLQFLFEYFSETQRNKGNFPGRFSGRQFSNSRSEMNVSTLELGDSALYLCASSFMSSYNEQFFGPGTRLTVL.

The CDR3 DNA is TGTGCCAGCAGTGAAGGACAGGGGCCGAGTGGCTACACCTTC. This translates into CASSEGQGPSGYTF. V usage is TRBV2 and J usage is TRBJ1-2, with 8 bases fitting TRBD1. Losses at the gene ends were 1 base for V and 7 bases for J; bases not matched to a gene: 5. Germline V gives CDR1 SNHLY, CDR2 FYNNEI. The CDR3 is made up of 14 amino acids.

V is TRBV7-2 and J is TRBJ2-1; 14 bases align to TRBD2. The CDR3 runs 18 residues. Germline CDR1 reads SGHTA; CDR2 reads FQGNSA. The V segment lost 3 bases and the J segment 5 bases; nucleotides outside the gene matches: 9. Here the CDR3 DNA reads TGTGCCAGCAGCTTCCGGAGACTAGCGGGGGGGCCCCACAATGAGCAGTTCTTC. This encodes CASSFRRLAGGPHNEQFF.